This T cell receptor beta chain was captured in a study of PD-L1 blockade in urothelial cancer (dated by TCRdb to the late 2010s). Looking at the study overall: Therapy was started at some point between 2014 and 2016 for all patients, and atezolizumab 1,200 mg was administered intravenously every 3 weeks. About 85% of the roughly 29 patients were males with bladder-origin urothelial cancer, and 18 of 29 reported a prior smoking history. An ECOG performance status of 0 or 1 was recorded for the patients, and 0 to 3 prior chemotherapy regimens had been received by the patients. Blood samples were analyzed 3 weeks after the start of treatment (second dose) and 6 weeks after the start of treatment. Blood samples gave median yields of about 150,000 T cells and 80,000 to 90,000 unique TCRs, along with a median clonality of about 0.084. The study was an exploratory multi-omic analysis of somatic, immune and clinical correlates of response to PD-L1 blockade with atezolizumab in urothelial cancer. TCR sequencing covered pretreatment tumor samples and matched, serially collected peripheral blood taken before and after atezolizumab treatment. Durable clinical benefit was defined as progression-free survival longer than 6 months, and TCR features were also tested against progression-free and overall survival. In the same patients, pretreatment tumors underwent whole exome sequencing and RNA sequencing in addition to TCR sequencing. Durable clinical benefit was achieved by nine patients but not by the remaining 20. Pretreatment blood TCR-seq was available for fewer than 30 patients, at least one posttreatment blood collection was obtained for about 25 patients, and tumor TCR-seq was available for about 25 patients. Results the study describes overall, beyond this receptor: Because the sample size was small (n ≈ 30) and many of the analyses were exploratory, the results are meant to be hypothesis-generating. A pretreatment peripheral blood TCR clonality below the median was linked to improved progression-free and overall survival. Among patients with durable benefit, tumor-associated TCR clones showed greater expansion in peripheral blood 3 weeks after treatment started (n ≈ 24, p = 0.022).

Concerning this clone: The antigen this receptor binds is unknown. Base qualities are not at hand, and no much larger clone is one base apart.

Reading the germline V gene gives CDR1 SNHLY and CDR2 FYNNEI. The CDR3 has 15 amino acids, counting the end cysteine and phenylalanine. Of the read, only the CDR3 DNA is kept; its 45 bases are in frame from base 1. Compared with germline, V lacks 2 bases and J lacks 6 bases; bases without a gene match: 4. This specimen's time point label, per the study, means: pretreatment peripheral blood. The cohort included about 30 patients with locally advanced or metastatic urothelial carcinoma who were treated at Memorial Sloan Kettering on a trial protocol. Peripheral blood mononuclear cells were collected pretreatment and during treatment, with between 1 and 8 total time points per patient. The Qiagen DNeasy Blood extraction kit was used to purify genomic DNA from total PBMCs and from tumor samples. PBMCs were collected pretreatment and during treatment and were isolated and stored as previously described.

Each PCR received spiked-in synthetic TCR analog templates so that absolute template abundance could be estimated from read counts. The immunoSEQ assay used bias-controlled V and J gene primers to amplify TCRbeta CDR3 regions from genomic DNA. Rearranged TCRbeta segments were sequenced at approximately 20X coverage. The original methods were these. Clustering was used to correct sequencing errors, and CDR3s were annotated against IMGT to assign V, D and J genes. Downstream analyses used only productive TCRbeta rearrangements and left out out-of-frame or stop-codon sequences. Clonality was calculated as one minus the Shannon entropy normalized by the log of the number of unique productive sequences. Clones differing between time points or between blood and tumor were identified using Fisher's exact test with Benjamini-Hochberg correction, with an adjusted p below 0.01 applied as the threshold. TCRdb took this table from immuneACCESS and kept in-frame rearrangements with V and J called. Such tables lack part of the clones; where checked against another copy, unresolved V genes explain under half of the gap, and the rest is unexplained. The V and J calls and clone size come from that table; D and trimming were worked out from the DNA. For this sample the table gives roughly 63,000 clones, of which approximately 81% were detected only once. The ten top clones hold roughly 3.5% of the sample.

Sequenced material: PBMCs, taken around atezolizumab (anti-PD-L1) treatment. The sequence was collected from a man aged 70 or older with urothelial cancer. In this chain, TRBV2 is recombined with TRBJ2-2; the junction holds 9 bases that match TRBD1. The DNA sequence follows: TGTGCCAGCAGTGAACTAGGACAGGGGCCCGGGGAGCTGTTTTTT. Its translation is CASSELGQGPGELFF.